This entry describes one T cell receptor (beta chain). The data were produced by immunoSEQ multiplex PCR, yet TCRdb's version contains in-frame clones alone and is incomplete. Of roughly 55,000 clones in the sample, about 92% were seen once. This sample was included in a study of control samples from healthy donors and cancer patients. Trimming shortened V by 3 bases and J by 2 bases, and 25 bases separated the two germline ends. The germline V gene has CDR1 GTSNPN and CDR2 SVGIG (reference sequence). The CDR3 covers 18 residues. The V call is TRBV30, the J call TRBJ1-2; D unclear. The specimen was PBMCs. This TCR was sampled from a man between 40 and 49 years old with colorectal cancer. CDR3 sequence (DNA): TGTGCCTGGAGAAGGGTTGGTACAGTAGAGTTTTCCAACTATGGCTACACCTTC. Translated: CAWRRVGTVEFSNYGYTF.